What follows is one TCR beta chain and its context. Its antigen remains unknown. This specimen comes from a study of lymphopenia after photon versus proton radiotherapy. Whole-study results and caveats: Authors raise, but do not show, better survival with proton therapy.

Trimming removed 3 bases at V and 2 bases at J, with 3 bases between. There are 11 residues in the CDR3. Germline CDR1 DFQATT, CDR2 SNEGSKA (reference sequence). The method was immunoSEQ multiplex PCR; TCRdb's version includes in-frame clones alone and lacks a portion of them. The table has under 80,000 clones, around 85% seen once; the top ten hold 2% to 3%. The chain couples TRBV20-1 to TRBJ2-3, with unresolved D. The receptor's source is a man aged 40-55 years with gastric cancer. The sequenced sample was peripheral blood, obtained from a patient treated with photon-based radiotherapy. CDR3: CSASPTDTQYF. CDR3 DNA: TGCAGTGCTAGCCCCACAGATACGCAGTATTTT.